The clone carrying this T cell receptor (beta chain) was found a few times. Cohort allocation depended upon clinical history that participants reported. Trimming stripped 3 bases from V and 3 bases from J, with 11 bases between. The length of the CDR3 is 13 residues. Germline CDR1 is GTSNPN and CDR2 is SVGIG (reference sequence). This sample is part of a study of blood T cell repertoires in COVID-19. Original handling: Quantification of nucleated cells was approximated via reference gene primer amplification. Libraries were prepared by immunoSEQ multiplex PCR; TCRdb keeps only in-frame clonotypes and omits some of them. V and J calls plus clone size are reproduced from that table; the DNA served to infer D and trimming. The data hold some 150,000 clones, with roughly 82% observed a single time.

The source material was PBMCs or T cells enriched from blood (not recorded which). The gene calls are TRBV30 and TRBJ1-2; D perhaps matches TRBD1 (5 bases). The TCR comes from a man aged 45 to 65 who had recovered from COVID-19. The CDR3 DNA reads TGTGCCTGGAGCGCCCAAGGGGACTATGGCTACACCTTC. Its translation: CAWSAQGDYGYTF.